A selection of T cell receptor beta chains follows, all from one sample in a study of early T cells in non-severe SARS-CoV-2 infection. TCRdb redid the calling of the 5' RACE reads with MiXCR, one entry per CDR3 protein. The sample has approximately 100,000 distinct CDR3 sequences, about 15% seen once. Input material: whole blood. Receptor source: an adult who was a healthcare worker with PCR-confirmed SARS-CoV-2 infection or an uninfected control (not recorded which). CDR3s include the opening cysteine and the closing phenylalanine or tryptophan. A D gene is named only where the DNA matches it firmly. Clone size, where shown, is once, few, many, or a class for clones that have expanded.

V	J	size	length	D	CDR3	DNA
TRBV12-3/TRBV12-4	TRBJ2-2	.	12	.	CASGGAGGELFF	TGTGCCAGCGGGGGGGCCGGCGGGGAGCTGTTTTTT
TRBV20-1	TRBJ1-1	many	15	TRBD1	CSAHSWGQENTEAFF	TGCAGTGCTCACTCGTGGGGACAGGAGAACACTGAAGCTTTCTTT
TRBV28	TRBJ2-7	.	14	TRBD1	CASSPDRVLYEQYF	TGTGCCAGCAGTCCGGACAGGGTGCTCTACGAGCAGTACTTC
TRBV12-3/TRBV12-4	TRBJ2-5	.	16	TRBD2	CASRTTSGGSQETQYF	TGTGCCAGCAGGACGACTAGCGGGGGGTCCCAAGAGACCCAGTACTTC
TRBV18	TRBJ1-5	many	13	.	CASSPSGYQPQHF	TGTGCCAGCTCACCATCAGGGTATCAGCCCCAGCATTTT
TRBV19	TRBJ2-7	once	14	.	CASSIRAGLLEQYF	TGTGCCAGTAGTATAAGGGCAGGCCTCCTCGAGCAGTACTTC
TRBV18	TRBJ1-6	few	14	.	CASSRSGENSPLHF	TGTGCCAGCTCACGTTCAGGGGAGAATTCACCCCTCCACTTT
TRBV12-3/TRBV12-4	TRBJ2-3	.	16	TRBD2	CASSLAGLKRTDTQYF	TGTGCCAGCAGTTTAGCGGGACTAAAACGCACAGATACGCAGTATTTT
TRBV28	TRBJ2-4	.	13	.	CASRPQEGDIQYF	TGTGCCAGCAGGCCACAGGAAGGGGACATTCAGTACTTC
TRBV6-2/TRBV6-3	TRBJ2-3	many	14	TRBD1	CASSYGTASDTQYF	TGTGCCAGCAGTTACGGGACAGCATCAGATACGCAGTATTTT
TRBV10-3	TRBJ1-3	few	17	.	CAISESSAKLSGNTIYF	TGTGCCATCAGTGAGTCAAGTGCGAAACTCTCTGGAAACACCATATATTTT
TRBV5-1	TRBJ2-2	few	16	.	CASSLALRKDTGELFF	TGCGCCAGCAGCTTGGCCCTCAGGAAGGACACCGGGGAGCTGTTTTTT
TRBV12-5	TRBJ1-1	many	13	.	CASVARMNTEAFF	TGTGCTAGTGTCGCCCGAATGAACACTGAAGCTTTCTTT
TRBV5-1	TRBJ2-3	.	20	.	CASSLAGSRRTRERTDTQYF	TGCGCCAGCAGCTTGGCAGGGTCAAGAAGGACCCGGGAAAGGACAGATACGCAGTATTTT
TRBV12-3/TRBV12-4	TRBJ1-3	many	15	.	CASSLGSNSGNTIYF	TGTGCCAGCAGTTTGGGCAGCAACTCTGGAAACACCATATATTTT
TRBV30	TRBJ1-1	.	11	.	CANSVNTEAFF	TGTGCTAACAGCGTGAACACTGAAGCTTTCTTT
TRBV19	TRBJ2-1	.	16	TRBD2	CASRPLAGVDGNEQFF	TGTGCCAGTAGACCCCTAGCGGGAGTCGATGGCAATGAGCAGTTCTTC
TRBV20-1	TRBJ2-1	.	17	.	CSARDPIPSGPYNEQFF	TGCAGTGCTAGAGACCCCATTCCGTCAGGGCCCTACAATGAGCAGTTCTTC
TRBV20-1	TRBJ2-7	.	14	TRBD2	CSARPKRGSYEQYF	TGCAGTGCTAGACCCAAGCGGGGGTCCTACGAGCAGTACTTC
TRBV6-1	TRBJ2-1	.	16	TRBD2	CASSDAIAGPDNEQFF	TGTGCCAGCAGTGACGCAATAGCGGGACCGGACAATGAGCAGTTCTTC
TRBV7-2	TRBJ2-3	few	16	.	CASSILNPQPGDTQYF	TGTGCCAGCAGCATCCTAAACCCCCAACCAGGAGATACGCAGTATTTT
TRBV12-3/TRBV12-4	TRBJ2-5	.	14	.	CASSLGGAARGQYF	TGTGCCAGCAGTTTGGGTGGGGCCGCAAGGGGCCAGTACTTC
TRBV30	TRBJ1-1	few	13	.	CAWLRGGNTEAFF	TGTGCCTGGCTCAGGGGAGGGAACACTGAAGCTTTCTTT
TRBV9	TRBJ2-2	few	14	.	CASSGTIPTGELFF	TGTGCCAGCAGCGGAACTATACCAACCGGGGAGCTGTTTTTT
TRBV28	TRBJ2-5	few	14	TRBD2	CASKLAGGQETQYF	TGTGCCAGCAAACTAGCGGGAGGGCAAGAGACCCAGTACTTC